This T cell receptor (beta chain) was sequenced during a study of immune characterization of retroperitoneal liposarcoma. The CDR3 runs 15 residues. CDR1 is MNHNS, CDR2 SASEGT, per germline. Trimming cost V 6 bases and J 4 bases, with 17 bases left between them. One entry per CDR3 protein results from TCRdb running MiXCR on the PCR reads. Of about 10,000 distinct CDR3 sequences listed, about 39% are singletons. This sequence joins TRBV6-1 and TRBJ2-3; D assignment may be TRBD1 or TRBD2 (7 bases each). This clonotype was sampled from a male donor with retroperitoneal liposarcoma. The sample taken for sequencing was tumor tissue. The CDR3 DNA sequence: TGTGCCAGCAGCCTCCGACAGGGAGGGTCAGATACGCAGTATTTT. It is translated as CASSLRQGGSDTQYF.